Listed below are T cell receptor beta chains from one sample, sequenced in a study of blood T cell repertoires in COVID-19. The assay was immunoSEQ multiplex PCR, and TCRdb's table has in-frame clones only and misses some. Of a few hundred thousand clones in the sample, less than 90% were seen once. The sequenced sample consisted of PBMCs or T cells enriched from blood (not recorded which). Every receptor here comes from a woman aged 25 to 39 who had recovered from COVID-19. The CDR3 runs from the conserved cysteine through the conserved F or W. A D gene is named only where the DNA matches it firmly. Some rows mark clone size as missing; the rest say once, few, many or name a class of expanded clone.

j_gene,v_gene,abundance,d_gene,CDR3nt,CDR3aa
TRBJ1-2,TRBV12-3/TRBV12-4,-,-,TGTGCCAGCAGTGGAGACAGCCTCTATGGCTACACCTTC,CASSGDSLYGYTF
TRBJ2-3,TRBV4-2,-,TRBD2,TGTGCCAGCAGCCAGGCTAGCGGGAGGGTCCTAGGAGATACGCAGTATTTT,CASSQASGRVLGDTQYF
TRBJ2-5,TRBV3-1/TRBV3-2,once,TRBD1,TGTGCCAGCCGCGCGCGGGGACAGGGTAACCAAGAGACCCAGTACTTC,CASRARGQGNQETQYF
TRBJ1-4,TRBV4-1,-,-,TGCGCCAGCAGCCAAGACGGTAGGAGGCTAGCTAATGAAAAACTGTTTTTT,CASSQDGRRLANEKLFF
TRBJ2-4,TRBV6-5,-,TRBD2,TGTGCCAGCAGGGCGGCGGGAGCAAGGAACATTCAGTACTTC,CASRAAGARNIQYF
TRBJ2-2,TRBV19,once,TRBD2,TGTGCCAGTAGTATCGGGACTACAACCGGGGAGCTGTTTTTT,CASSIGTTTGELFF
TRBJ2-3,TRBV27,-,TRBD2,TGTGCCAGCAGTCCCGGGACTAGCGGGGGTAGCACAGATACGCAGTATTTT,CASSPGTSGGSTDTQYF
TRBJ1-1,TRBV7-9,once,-,TGTGCCAGCAGCTTAGAAGGGGATACTGAAGCTTTCTTT,CASSLEGDTEAFF
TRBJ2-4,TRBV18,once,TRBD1,TGTGCCAGCTCCGGGACAGATGACATTCAGTACTTC,CASSGTDDIQYF
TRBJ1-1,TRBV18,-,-,TGTGCCAGCTCACCACCCAAAACAGCGAACACTGAAGCTTTCTTT,CASSPPKTANTEAFF
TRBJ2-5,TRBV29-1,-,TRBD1,TGCAGCGTCCAGAAGAGGACAGGGATCGGGGAGACCCAGTACTTC,CSVQKRTGIGETQYF
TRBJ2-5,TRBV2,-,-,TGTGCCAGCAGCCCGAACGAGGATGCCCAGTACTTC,CASSPNEDAQYF
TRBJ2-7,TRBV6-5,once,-,TGTGCCAGCAGCTCGACAGGAAGGGCACTACGTGAGTACTTC,CASSSTGRALREYF
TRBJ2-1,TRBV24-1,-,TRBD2,TGTGCCACCAGTGATTGGACTAGCGCGGATTACAATGAGCAGTTCTTC,CATSDWTSADYNEQFF
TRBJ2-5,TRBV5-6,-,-,TGTGCCAGCAGTCTTGCCAATGGGCCTACCAGGTACCAAGAGACCCAGTACTTC,CASSLANGPTRYQETQYF
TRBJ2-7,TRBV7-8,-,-,TGTGCCAGCAGCTTAGGTCAGGGGGGCTACGAGCAGTACTTC,CASSLGQGGYEQYF
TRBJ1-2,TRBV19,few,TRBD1,TGTGCCAGTAGTATGGGGACAGCCCAATCTAACTATGGCTACACCTTC,CASSMGTAQSNYGYTF
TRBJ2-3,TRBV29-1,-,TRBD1,TGCAGCGTTGGACAGGGGGAATCTACAGATACGCAGTATTTT,CSVGQGESTDTQYF
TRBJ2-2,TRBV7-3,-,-,TGTGCCAGCAGCCAGGGGAGGGTAGGATCCGGGGAGCTGTTTTTT,CASSQGRVGSGELFF
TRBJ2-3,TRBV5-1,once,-,TGCGCCAGCAGCTTGGGGGCAGTGAGCACAGATACGCAGTATTTT,CASSLGAVSTDTQYF
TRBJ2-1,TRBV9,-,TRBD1,TGTGCCAGCAGCGTAGAAGTCCAGGGGGTCAATGAGCAGTTCTTC,CASSVEVQGVNEQFF
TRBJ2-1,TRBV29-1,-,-,TGCAGCGTCGGGGAGACAAACTACTACAATGAGCAGTTCTTC,CSVGETNYYNEQFF
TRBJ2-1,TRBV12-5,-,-,TGTGCTAGTGGTTCTCCGTGGAGCAATGAGCAGTTCTTC,CASGSPWSNEQFF
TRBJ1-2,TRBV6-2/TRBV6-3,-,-,TGTGCCAGCAGTTACTCGGGGGGAGCTAACTATGGCTACACCTTC,CASSYSGGANYGYTF
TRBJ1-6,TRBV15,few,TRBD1,TGTGCCACCAGCAGGGGACAGCTTTCTCATCCCCTCCACTTT,CATSRGQLSHPLHF
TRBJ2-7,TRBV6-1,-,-,TGTGCCAGCAGTGAGCGGCAGGGAACCTACGAGCAGTACTTC,CASSERQGTYEQYF
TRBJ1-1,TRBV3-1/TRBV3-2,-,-,TGTGCCAGCAGCCACAGGGGAGGGACTGAAGCTTTCTTT,CASSHRGGTEAFF
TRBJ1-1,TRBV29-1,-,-,TGCAGCGTTGAAGGGCGGAATGAAGCTTTCTTT,CSVEGRNEAFF
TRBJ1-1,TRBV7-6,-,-,TGTGCCAGCAGCTTATATGCAGGCTCCAACACTGAAGCTTTCTTT,CASSLYAGSNTEAFF
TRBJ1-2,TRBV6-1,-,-,TGTGCCAGCAGTGAAAACACGGGGGTCGGAGGCTATGGCTACACCTTC,CASSENTGVGGYGYTF
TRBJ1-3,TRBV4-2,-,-,TGTGCCGCGGGGCCCGAGACAGATTACTCTGGAAACACCATATATTTT,CAAGPETDYSGNTIYF
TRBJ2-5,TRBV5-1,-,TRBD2,TGCGCCAGCAGCCCTGGACTAGCGGGAGCACGGGAGACCCAGTACTTC,CASSPGLAGARETQYF
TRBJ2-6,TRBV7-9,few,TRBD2,TGTGCCAGCAGCCCCGGACTAGCGGGGGCCCTCTCTGGGGCCAACGTCCTGACTTTC,CASSPGLAGALSGANVLTF
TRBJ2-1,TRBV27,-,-,TGTGCCAGCAGACAGGTTACTAGCCAGATCCATGAGCAGTTCTTC,CASRQVTSQIHEQFF
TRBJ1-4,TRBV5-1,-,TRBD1,TGCGCCAGCAGCTTTGGGGACAGTAATGAAAAACTGTTTTTT,CASSFGDSNEKLFF
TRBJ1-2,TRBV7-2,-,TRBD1,TGTGCCAGCAGCCCCACAGGGGGCAACTATGGCTACACCTTC,CASSPTGGNYGYTF
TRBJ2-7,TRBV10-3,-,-,TGTGCCATCAGAGCATTCTCCTACGAGCAGTACTTC,CAIRAFSYEQYF
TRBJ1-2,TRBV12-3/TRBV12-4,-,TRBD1,TGTGCCTGCTCCGGGACAGGGTATGGCTACACCTTC,CACSGTGYGYTF
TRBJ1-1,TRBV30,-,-,TGTGCCTGGAGTTGGGGCCCTGAAGCTTTCTTT,CAWSWGPEAFF
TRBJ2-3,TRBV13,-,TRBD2,TGTGCCAGCAGCCCTGCTAGCGGGGCGGGAGATACGCAGTATTTT,CASSPASGAGDTQYF
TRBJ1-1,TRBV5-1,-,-,TGCGCCAGCAGCTCAGGGAACACTGAAGCTTTCTTT,CASSSGNTEAFF
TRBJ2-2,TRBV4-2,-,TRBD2,TGTGCCAGCAGCCAGCCTCCACTGCGGGGGGGCCGTGGCGGGGAGCTGTTTTTT,CASSQPPLRGGRGGELFF
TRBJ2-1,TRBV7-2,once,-,TGTGCCAGCAGCTTAGCTCGTGGGAGGAAGGGCGAGCAGTTCTTC,CASSLARGRKGEQFF
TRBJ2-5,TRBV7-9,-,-,TGTGCCAGCAGCTTAGAGCGGACTACCCAAGAGACCCAGTACTTC,CASSLERTTQETQYF
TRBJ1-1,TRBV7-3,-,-,TGTGCCAGCAGCTTACAACAGAACACTGAAGCTTTCTTT,CASSLQQNTEAFF
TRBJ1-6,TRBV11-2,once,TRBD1,TGTGCCAGCAGCTTAGATCCAGGACAGGGCGGTTCACCCCTCCACTTT,CASSLDPGQGGSPLHF
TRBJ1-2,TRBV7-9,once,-,TGTGCCAGCAGCTTAGTTCCGGGTTGGGGCTACACCTTC,CASSLVPGWGYTF
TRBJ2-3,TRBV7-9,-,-,TGTGCCAGCAGCACCTCTGGGGGGGCGCCCACAGATACGCAGTATTTT,CASSTSGGAPTDTQYF
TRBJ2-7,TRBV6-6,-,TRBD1,TGTGCCAGCAGTTCGGGACAGGCCGTGTACGAGCAGTACTTC,CASSSGQAVYEQYF
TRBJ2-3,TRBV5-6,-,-,TGTGCCAGCAGCTTCCGTATCCCACGCGGCGTTGGCACAGATACGCAGTATTTT,CASSFRIPRGVGTDTQYF